This entry is about one T cell receptor beta chain. Germline lookup yields CDR1 SGDLS and CDR2 YYNGEE. J lost 4 bases, V lost 4 bases, and 6 bases had no gene match. The CDR3 runs to 14 residues. This entry is derived from a study of blood T cell repertoires in COVID-19. Study summary: COVID-19 samples from acute and convalescent phases originated in the United States, Italy and Spain. PBMCs, B-cell-depleted T cells, or T cells provided the cDNA or gDNA that made up the material.

Authors' analysis steps: For nucleated cells, counts were estimated from reference gene primer amplification. Assay used: immunoSEQ multiplex PCR; TCRdb lists only in-frame clones, some missing. That table gives V, J and clone size, and the DNA gave D and trimming. The sample gives 150,000 or so clones, roughly 83% of which show up once; over 25% is in the top ten. The gene calls are TRBV9 and TRBJ1-1, with TRBD1 matching 8 bases. The receptor's source is a woman aged 55-69 years with acute or convalescent COVID-19. The sample was peripheral blood. The CDR3 coding sequence is TGTGCCAGCAGCAAAAGTACAGGGGGCACTGAAGCTTTCTTT. Protein sequence: CASSKSTGGTEAFF.